This passage covers 16 T cell receptor beta chains from one sample sequenced in a study of T cell responses to AZD1222 COVID-19 vaccine. Produced via immunoSEQ multiplex PCR; TCRdb's table is partial and in-frame only. This sample has about 98,000 clones, with around 82% found just once. Sequenced material: peripheral blood, taken on day 0 of AZD1222 vaccination. These TCRs come from an adult in good health.

This rearrangement joins TRBV7-8 to TRBJ2-3; a possible D gene is TRBD1 (5 bases). CDR3 length equals 15 residues. V dropped 1 base and J dropped 1 base, with 9 bases sitting between them. CDR1 is SGHVS, CDR2 FQNEAQ, per germline. This CDR3 reads CASSLGGRGTDTQYF. The CDR3 region has the DNA TGTGCCAGCAGCTTAGGCGGCAGGGGCACAGATACGCAGTATTTT.

The rearrangement uses TRBV28 and TRBJ1-1, with 8 bases matching TRBD1. The CDR3 is 15 amino acids. From germline, CDR1 is MDHEN and CDR2 SYDVKM. After removal of 6 bases from V and 1 base from J, the junction contained 7 bases not matched to a gene. The CDR3 coding sequence is TGTGCCAGCAGACCCAGACAGGGGAAGAACACTGAAGCTTTCTTT. Residues: CASRPRQGKNTEAFF.

The V and J genes are TRBV6-5 and TRBJ1-6; D gene ambiguous. The CDR3 loop spans 14 amino acids. V was clipped by 7 bases and J by 10 bases, with 17 bases between them. CDR1 is MNHEY, CDR2 SVGAGI, per germline. The CDR3: CASTSTDPRSPLHF. In DNA, the CDR3 is TGTGCCAGCACGTCAACAGACCCTAGGTCACCCCTCCACTTT.

The chain has TRBV7-9 and TRBJ2-5, with 7 positions matching TRBD1. After removal of 2 bases from V and 4 bases from J, the junction contained 7 bases not matched to a gene. Germline values: CDR1 SEHNR, CDR2 FQNEAQ (reference sequence). The CDR3 runs to 15 residues. The CDR3 loop is CASSLSEGAGETQYF. The CDR3 nucleotides read TGTGCCAGCAGCTTATCTGAGGGGGCTGGAGAGACCCAGTACTTC.

The chain carries TRBV12-3 or TRBV12-4 and TRBJ1-2; D remains unclear. This CDR3 region has 13 residues. The V gene lost 8 bases and the J gene lost 0 bases, with 10 bases spanning the gap. CDR3 region: CASSSVANYGYTF. CDR3 in DNA: TGTGCCAGCTCCTCGGTGGCTAACTATGGCTACACCTTC.

The chain is built from TRBV7-9 and TRBJ2-1; D remains ambiguous. The V and J ends lost 3 bases and 9 bases respectively, with 6 bases between them. CDR3 length equals 11 residues. Germline CDR1 is SEHNR and CDR2 is FQNEAQ (reference sequence). The CDR3 loop is CASSFLGEQFF. The CDR3 coding sequence is TGTGCCAGCAGCTTTCTGGGTGAGCAGTTCTTC.

V is TRBV3-1 (or the pseudogene TRBV3-2) and J is TRBJ2-3; 8 bases fit TRBD1. The CDR3 totals 17 residues. J lost 6 bases, V lost 3 bases, and 14 bases had no gene match. The germline V gene encodes CDR1 LGHDT and CDR2 YNNKEL (reference sequence). This CDR3 reads CASSHQDRGLSVDTQYF. The CDR3, as DNA: TGTGCCAGCAGCCACCAAGACAGGGGCCTTAGCGTCGATACGCAGTATTTT.

The chain links TRBV23-1 to TRBJ1-3, with 10 bases fitting TRBD1. TRBV23-1 is identified as an open reading frame with a role that is uncertain. J gave up 6 bases and V 3 bases, and 11 bases lay outside the gene matches. This CDR3 has 17 residues. CDR3 in DNA: TGCGCCAGCAGTCACACAAGACAGGGGGCGCCTACAAACACCATATATTTT. Its protein is CASSHTRQGAPTNTIYF.

The chain is built from TRBV5-6 and TRBJ1-2, with D unclear. The CDR3 runs 14 residues. The ends were cut back, 1 base at V and 8 bases at J, with 15 bases in the middle. Germline V gene sequence: CDR1 SGHDT, CDR2 YYEEEE. CDR3 protein: CASSLFLGGYGYTF. As DNA, the CDR3 is TGTGCCAGCAGCTTGTTTCTTGGAGGTTACGGCTACACCTTC.

The genes are TRBV2 and TRBJ1-1; tentatively, D is TRBD1 (5 bases). Trimming stripped 7 bases from V and 1 base from J, with 13 bases between. CDR1 and CDR2 from the germline V gene are SNHLY and FYNNEI. The CDR3 is made up of 14 amino acids. The CDR3 spells CASMGGGRNTEAFF. The CDR3 DNA is TGTGCCAGCATGGGCGGGGGGAGGAACACTGAAGCTTTCTTT.

This clone came up a few times. The chain joins TRBV5-8 to TRBJ2-3; possibly TRBD2 for D (6 bases). Trimming pared 3 bases from V and 10 bases from J, leaving 12 bases between. The CDR3 runs to 12 residues. CDR1 SGHTS and CDR2 YDEGEE come from the germline V gene. This chain's CDR3 is CASSSQLAAQYF. The CDR3 coding sequence is TGTGCCAGCAGCTCCCAACTAGCTGCGCAGTATTTT. The full variable domain, completed using reference TRBV5-8 and TRBJ2-3, is EAGVTQSPTHLIKTRGQQATLRCSPISGHTSVYWYQQALGLGLQFLLWYDEGEERNRGNFPPRFSGRQFPNYSSELNVNALELEDSALYLCASSSQLAAQYFGPGTRLTVL.

The V call is TRBV10-1, the J call TRBJ2-5; the match to TRBD1 covers 8 bases. CDR1 and CDR2 (germline): WNHNN, SYGVQD (reference sequence). The CDR3 totals 15 residues. The V segment lost 5 bases and the J segment 1 base; nucleotides outside the gene matches: 6. The CDR3, as DNA: TGCGCCAGCAGTTTCGACAGGGGTTCCCAAGAGACCCAGTACTTC. As protein: CASSFDRGSQETQYF.

This chain uses TRBV3-1 (or the pseudogene TRBV3-2) with TRBJ1-2, with TRBD1 matching 10 bases. Germline V gives CDR1 LGHDT, CDR2 YNNKEL (reference sequence). This CDR3 is built from 15 residues. Unmatched junction bases numbered 3, after V lost 1 base and J lost 4 bases. CDR3 sequence: CASSQGGQGSYGYTF. The CDR3 DNA follows: TGTGCCAGCAGCCAAGGGGGACAGGGGTCCTATGGCTACACCTTC.

The chain uses TRBV6-5 and TRBJ1-5; D ambiguous. V was cut by 0 bases and J by 3 bases, with 9 bases left in between. Germline V gives CDR1 MNHEY, CDR2 SVGAGI. This CDR3 region has 15 residues. Here the CDR3 reads CASSYSVTNNQPQHF. The CDR3 DNA reads as TGTGCCAGCAGTTACTCAGTGACTAACAATCAGCCCCAGCATTTT.

This clone appeared a single time. The genes are TRBV18 and TRBJ1-1; D perhaps matches TRBD1 (5 bases). Deletions cut 1 base from V and 4 bases from J, with 22 bases between. Germline CDR1 and CDR2: KGHSH and LQKENI. The CDR3 covers 18 residues. In DNA, the CDR3 is TGTGCCAGCTCACCACAGGCCGGGGGTCGGTATGGGAGCACTGAAGCTTTCTTT. Its translation is CASSPQAGGRYGSTEAFF.

In DNA form, the CDR3 reads TGTGCCACCAGTGACTCCGGGAAGCAAGAGACCCAGTACTTC. Protein product: CATSDSGKQETQYF. V is TRBV24-1 and J is TRBJ2-5; weak D call: TRBD2 (5 bases). This CDR3 contains 14 residues. The germline V gene encodes CDR1 KGHDR and CDR2 SFDVKD. The V end lost 4 bases, the J end lost 2 bases, and 10 bases lay between the germline ends.